The clone carrying this T cell receptor (beta chain) was observed at least ten times. Its antigen remains unidentified. The CDR3 consists of 11 residues. V was pared by 7 bases and J by 8 bases, with 9 bases between. Per the germline V gene, CDR1 is SGHVS and CDR2 is FQNEAQ. From 5'RACE with constant-segment primers came TCR alpha and TCR beta cDNA libraries that carried sample barcodes and UMIs. TCRdb re-analysed the 5' RACE reads in MiXCR, keeping a single row per CDR3 protein. The top ten clones hold around 12% of a sample with hundreds of thousands of distinct CDR3 sequences, roughly 18% of them seen once. This entry belongs to a study of T-cell memory formation after mild COVID-19. Study-wide background: Largely donor-specific sequence clusters came from a couple of donors. Notes on the study in general: Contracting clones from day 15 to 85 showed balanced CD4/CD8; later expanders favored CD4+.

The TCR originated in an adult woman who had mild COVID-19 (a few samples of this study predate the infection). Cell type and time point are not known. The material sequenced was PBMCs or a T cell subset sorted from them (not recorded which). The chain uses TRBV7-8 and TRBJ2-1, with D possibly matching TRBD1 (5 bases). The CDR3 DNA reads TGTGCCAGCACAGGACAATATGAGCAGTTCTTC. This gives the protein CASTGQYEQFF.